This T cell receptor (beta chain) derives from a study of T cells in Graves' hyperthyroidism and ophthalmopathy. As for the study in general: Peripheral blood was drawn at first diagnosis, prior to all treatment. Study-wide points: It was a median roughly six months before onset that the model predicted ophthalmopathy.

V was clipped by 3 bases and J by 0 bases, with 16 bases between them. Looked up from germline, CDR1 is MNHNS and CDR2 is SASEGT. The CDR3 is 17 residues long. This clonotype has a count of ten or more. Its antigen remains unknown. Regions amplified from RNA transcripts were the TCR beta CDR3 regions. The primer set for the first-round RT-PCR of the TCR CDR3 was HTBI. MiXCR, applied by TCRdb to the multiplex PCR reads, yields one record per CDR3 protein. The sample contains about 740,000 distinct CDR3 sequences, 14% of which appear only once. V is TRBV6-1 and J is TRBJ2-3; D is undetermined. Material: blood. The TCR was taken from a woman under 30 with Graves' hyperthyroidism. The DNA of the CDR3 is TGTGCCAGCAGTGAGACCCCAGGCCTAAGAAGCACAGATACGCAGTATTTT. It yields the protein CASSETPGLRSTDTQYF.